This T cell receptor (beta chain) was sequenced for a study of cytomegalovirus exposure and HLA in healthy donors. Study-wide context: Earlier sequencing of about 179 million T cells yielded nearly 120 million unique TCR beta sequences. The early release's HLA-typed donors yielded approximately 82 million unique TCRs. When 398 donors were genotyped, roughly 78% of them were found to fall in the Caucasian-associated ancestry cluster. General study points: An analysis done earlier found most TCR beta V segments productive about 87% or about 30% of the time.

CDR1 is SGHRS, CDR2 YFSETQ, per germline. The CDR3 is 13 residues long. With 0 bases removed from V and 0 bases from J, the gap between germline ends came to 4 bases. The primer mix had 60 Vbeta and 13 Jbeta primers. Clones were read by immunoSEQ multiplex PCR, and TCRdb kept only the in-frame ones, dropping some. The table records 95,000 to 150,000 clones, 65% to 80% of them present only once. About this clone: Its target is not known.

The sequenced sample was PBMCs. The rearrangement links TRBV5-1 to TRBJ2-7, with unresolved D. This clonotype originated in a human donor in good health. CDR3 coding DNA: TGCGCCAGCAGCTTGGGGGCCTCCTACGAGCAGTACTTC. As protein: CASSLGASYEQYF.